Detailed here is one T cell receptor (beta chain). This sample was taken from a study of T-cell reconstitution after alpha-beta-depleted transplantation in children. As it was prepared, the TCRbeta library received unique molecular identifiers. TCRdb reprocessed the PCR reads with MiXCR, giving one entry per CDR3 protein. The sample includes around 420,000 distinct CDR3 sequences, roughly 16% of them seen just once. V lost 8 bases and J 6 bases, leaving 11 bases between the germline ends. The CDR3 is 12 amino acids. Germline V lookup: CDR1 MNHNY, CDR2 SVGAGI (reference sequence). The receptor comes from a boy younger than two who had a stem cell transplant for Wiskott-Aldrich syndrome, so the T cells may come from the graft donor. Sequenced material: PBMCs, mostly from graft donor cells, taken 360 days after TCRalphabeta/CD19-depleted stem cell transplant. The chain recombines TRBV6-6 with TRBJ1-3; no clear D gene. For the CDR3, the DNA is TGTGCCAGCGCTTCCGCGGCAAACACCATATATTTT. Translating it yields CASASAANTIYF.